Shown below are 31 T cell receptor beta chains from a single sample sequenced in a study of robustness of blood B and T cell sequencing. The cDNA carried a universal priming site added by a 5' template-switch oligo. Every cDNA molecule received a random 12-nucleotide UMI from the template-switch oligo. TCRdb re-called the PCR reads with MiXCR, one entry per CDR3 protein. The sample includes over 3,500 distinct CDR3 sequences, about 54% of them seen just once. Instead of genomic DNA, mRNA was used to measure TCR beta repertoires. The source material was peripheral blood. These receptors were collected from a human donor in good health.

The chain is built from TRBV7-2 and TRBJ2-2; TRBD2 agrees at 7 bases. With 5 bases clipped from V and 3 bases from J, the junction kept 9 bases outside the gene matches. The CDR3 consists of 16 residues. In germline, CDR1 is SGHTA, CDR2 FQGNSA. The CDR3 DNA reads as TGTGCCAGCAGCCCCCGGGACTACGGCGACACCGGGGAGCTGTTTTTT. It codes for CASSPRDYGDTGELFF.

This chain joins TRBV6-5 and TRBJ2-1, with 7 bases identical to TRBD2. This CDR3 contains 15 residues. Trimming at V came to 0 bases and at J to 7 bases, leaving 6 bases not matched to a gene. The germline gives CDR1 MNHEY, CDR2 SVGAGI. CDR3 sequence reads: CASSYSTGEGNEQFF. CDR3 in DNA: TGTGCCAGCAGTTACTCGACGGGGGAGGGGAATGAGCAGTTCTTC.

This rearrangement joins TRBV29-1 to TRBJ2-7; no reliable D call. Germline assignment: CDR1 SQVTM and CDR2 ANQGSEA. This CDR3 has 12 residues. V shed 4 bases and J shed 0 bases, with 7 bases lying between them. This CDR3 is CSVVLTSYEQYF. In DNA, the CDR3 is TGCAGCGTTGTCCTCACCTCCTACGAGCAGTACTTC.

This CDR3 is CASSLFPPTQATEAFF. The DNA of the CDR3 is TGTGCCAGCAGCTTATTTCCCCCCACACAGGCCACTGAAGCTTTCTTT. The V gene is TRBV7-3, the J gene TRBJ1-1; D might be TRBD1 (5 bases). Germline-derived CDR1 and CDR2 are SGHTA and FQGTGA. This CDR3 comprises 16 residues. V dropped 2 bases and J dropped 4 bases, with 17 bases sitting between them.

This rearrangement joins TRBV20-1 to TRBJ1-1; 7 positions agree with TRBD1. Trimming removed 6 bases from V and 8 bases from J; junction bases left unmatched: 6. The CDR3 sequence is 11 residues long. CDR1 and CDR2 from the germline V gene are DFQATT and SNEGSKA (reference sequence). CDR3 loop: CSARGDREAFF. CDR3 DNA sequence: TGCAGTGCCAGGGGGGACAGAGAAGCTTTCTTT.

The chain is built from TRBV5-1 and TRBJ1-2, with a possible D match to TRBD1 (5 bases). In germline, CDR1 is SGHRS, CDR2 YFSETQ. V lost 0 bases and J 3 bases, leaving 12 bases between the germline ends. This CDR3 contains 15 residues. CDR3 residues: CASSLVVREDYGYTF. In DNA, the CDR3 is TGCGCCAGCAGCTTGGTTGTCAGGGAGGACTATGGCTACACCTTC.

This clonotype was counted a few times. The rearrangement joins TRBV19 to TRBJ2-1, with a possible D match to TRBD1 (6 bases). The CDR3 has 15 amino acids. V was shortened by 6 bases and J by 3 bases, with 15 bases between the two germline ends. Germline lookup yields CDR1 LNHDA and CDR2 SQIVND (reference sequence). CDR3 loop: CASSPRQAHYNEQFF. The CDR3 DNA reads as TGTGCCAGTAGCCCACGACAGGCCCACTACAATGAGCAGTTCTTC.

This chain connects TRBV5-1 to TRBJ1-5, with a tentative D call TRBD1 (6 bases). This CDR3 is 15 amino acids long. V dropped 3 bases and J dropped 4 bases, with 14 bases sitting between them. The germline gives CDR1 SGHRS, CDR2 YFSETQ. CDR3 nucleotide sequence: TGCGCCAGCAGCTGGGGGGCAGGTTGGAATCAGCCCCAGCATTTT. The encoded protein is CASSWGAGWNQPQHF.

This clonotype was seen only once. The chain recombines TRBV6-4 with TRBJ2-3; TRBD2 aligns across 10 bases. CDR3 length equals 16 residues. The trim removed 0 bases at V and 6 bases at J, leaving 6 bases unmatched. CDR1 is MRHNA, CDR2 SNTAGT, per germline. The CDR3 spells CASSDSRSGGADTQYF. CDR3 DNA: TGTGCCAGCAGTGACTCGAGGAGCGGGGGGGCCGATACGCAGTATTTT.

This clonotype has a handful of counts. This chain connects TRBV2 to TRBJ1-5, with 7 bases matching TRBD1. Germline CDR1 and CDR2: SNHLY and FYNNEI. Germline trimming cut 1 base from V and 1 base from J; bases unmatched to any gene: 7. This CDR3 is built from 17 residues. The CDR3 DNA follows: TGTGCCAGCAGTGAAGAGACAGGGATTTGGAGCAATCAGCCCCAGCATTTT. Amino acid sequence: CASSEETGIWSNQPQHF.

The rearrangement joins TRBV7-9 to TRBJ2-3; TRBD1 might be the D (6 bases). CDR1 is SEHNR and CDR2 is FQNEAQ in the germline V gene (reference sequence). The CDR3 has 12 amino acids. The V gene lost 5 bases and the J gene lost 8 bases, with 11 bases spanning the gap. Here the CDR3 reads CASSRDKGTQYF. DNA for the CDR3: TGTGCCAGCAGCCGGGACAAGGGTACGCAGTATTTT.

A few counts support this clonotype. The chain combines TRBV6-2 or TRBV6-3 with TRBJ1-5; TRBD1 agrees at 9 bases. CDR3 size: 20 residues. V gave up 0 bases and J gave up 0 bases; unmatched junction bases: 12. Germline V gene lookup returns CDR1 MNHEY and CDR2 SVGEGT. The CDR3 loop is CASSYSPQTGGSYSNQPQHF. For the CDR3, the DNA is TGTGCCAGCAGTTACTCGCCCCAGACAGGGGGAAGCTATAGCAATCAGCCCCAGCATTTT.

The sample holds a few counts of this clonotype. The chain uses TRBV12-5 and TRBJ1-1; D is unresolved. The V and J ends lost 3 bases and 6 bases respectively, with 5 bases between them. The CDR3 contains 11 residues. Looked up from germline, CDR1 is LGHNT and CDR2 is FRNRAP. The CDR3 DNA is TGTGCTAGTGGTTTTTCAGCTGAAGCTTTCTTT. Translating gives CASGFSAEAFF.

The chain carries TRBV5-6 and TRBJ1-1; D gene ambiguous. The V and J ends lost 4 bases and 0 bases respectively, with 7 bases between them. CDR1 and CDR2 from the germline V gene are SGHDT and YYEEEE. This CDR3 has 13 amino acids. The CDR3 sequence: CASSGWMNTEAFF. CDR3 bases: TGTGCCAGCAGCGGGTGGATGAACACTGAAGCTTTCTTT.

The rearrangement uses TRBV6-4 and TRBJ1-2; D possibly corresponds to TRBD1 (5 bases). Trimming removed 0 bases from V and 7 bases from J, with 12 bases in between. This CDR3 is 14 amino acids long. Per germline, CDR1 MRHNA and CDR2 SNTAGT. CDR3 DNA: TGTGCCAGCAGTGACTCGAGAAGGGGCGGTGGCTACACCTTC. Translated: CASSDSRRGGGYTF.

V and J are TRBV5-1 and TRBJ2-3, with D possibly matching TRBD1 (6 bases). V was shortened by 5 bases and J by 3 bases, with 10 bases between the two germline ends. The V gene's germline CDR1 is SGHRS and CDR2 YFSETQ. The CDR3 consists of 13 residues. The CDR3: CASRQGRTDTQYF. The CDR3 region has the DNA TGCGCCAGCAGACAGGGTAGGACAGATACGCAGTATTTT.

This clonotype was observed a handful of times. The rearrangement uses TRBV10-3 and TRBJ1-1; 7 nucleotides align to TRBD1. Germline V gene lookup returns CDR1 ENHRY and CDR2 SYGVKD. The CDR3 loop spans 13 amino acids. The ends lost 4 bases at V and 4 bases at J; junction bases unmatched: 3. The DNA for the CDR3 is TGTGCCATCAGTGCTCCAGGGGGCACTGAAGCTTTCTTT. This encodes CAISAPGGTEAFF.

The rearrangement links TRBV4-1 to TRBJ1-4; maybe TRBD1 (5 bases). The germline CDR1 and CDR2 sequences are MGHRA and YSYEKL. CDR3 length: 16 amino acids. The V end lost 0 bases, the J end lost 11 bases, and 19 bases lay between the germline ends. The CDR3 sequence: CASSQDGTPLSGKLFF. In DNA, the CDR3 is TGCGCCAGCAGCCAAGACGGGACCCCACTCAGTGGGAAACTGTTTTTT.

This clonotype was observed a few times. The CDR3 sequence is CSVGQGNSYEQYF. The CDR3 nucleotides are TGCAGCGTTGGACAGGGAAACTCCTACGAGCAGTACTTC. The rearrangement uses TRBV29-1 and TRBJ2-7, with TRBD1 identical over 7 bases. V shed 4 bases, J shed 0 bases, and the junction held 3 bases outside the gene matches. Germline CDR1 SQVTM, CDR2 ANQGSEA. The CDR3 is 13 amino acids.

This clonotype turned up a few times. CDR3 region: CASSDPSGGPSTDTQYF. The CDR3 bases are TGTGCCAGCAGTGACCCCAGCGGGGGGCCAAGCACAGATACGCAGTATTTT. The rearrangement uses TRBV2 and TRBJ2-3; TRBD2 matches 9 bases. This CDR3 comprises 17 residues. Germline CDR1 reads SNHLY; CDR2 reads FYNNEI. V was clipped by 3 bases and J by 0 bases; unmatched bases: 7.

This clonotype was seen only a few times. The gene calls are TRBV5-1 and TRBJ2-3, with a weak D call TRBD1 (5 bases). There are 15 residues in the CDR3. Trimming shortened V by 5 bases and J by 4 bases, and 17 bases separated the two germline ends. The germline V gene has CDR1 SGHRS and CDR2 YFSETQ. The CDR3 here is CASRYSGSEADTQYF. Written as DNA, the CDR3 is TGCGCCAGCAGATATTCAGGGTCAGAGGCAGATACGCAGTATTTT. Looking up the rest from reference TRBV5-1 and TRBJ2-3 gives the full variable domain: KAGVTQTPRYLIKTRGQQVTLSCSPISGHRSVSWYQQTPGQGLQFLFEYFSETQRNKGNFPGRFSGRQFSNSRSEMNVSTLELGDSALYLCASRYSGSEADTQYFGPGTRLTVL.

The V and J genes are TRBV29-1 and TRBJ1-6, with a possible D match to TRBD1 (5 bases). V gave up 6 bases and J gave up 9 bases, with 12 bases separating them. CDR3 length: 12 residues. CDR1 is SQVTM and CDR2 is ANQGSEA in the germline V gene. The CDR3 sequence is CSVQEGSSPLHF. As DNA, the CDR3 is TGCAGCGTCCAAGAGGGGAGTTCACCCCTCCACTTT.

The chain employs TRBV7-3 and TRBJ1-1; D remains unclear. Trimming took 0 bases from V and 8 from J, leaving 10 bases between them. The CDR3 totals 13 residues. CDR1 is SGHTA and CDR2 is FQGTGA in the germline V gene. CDR3 nucleotide sequence: TGTGCCAGCAGCTTAACGGTCTCTCGGGAAGCTTTCTTT. This translates into CASSLTVSREAFF.

The chain recombines TRBV12-3 or TRBV12-4 with TRBJ2-7; 7 nucleotides line up with TRBD2. This CDR3 region has 15 residues. The trim removed 8 bases at V and 3 bases at J, leaving 13 bases unmatched. CDR3 nucleotides: TGTGCCAGCGGGGGGGGGAGTCGTAATGTCTACGAGCAGTACTTC. This codes for CASGGGSRNVYEQYF.

The chain couples TRBV7-6 to TRBJ2-3; tentative D call: TRBD1 (6 bases). Trimming cost V 7 bases and J 1 base, with 12 bases left between them. Germline V gene sequence: CDR1 SGHVS, CDR2 FNYEAQ. The CDR3 loop spans 14 amino acids. The CDR3 sequence is CASTPGGGTDTQYF. CDR3 coding DNA: TGTGCCAGCACCCCTGGGGGCGGCACAGATACGCAGTATTTT.

The chain is built from TRBV5-6 and TRBJ2-3; tentatively, D is TRBD2 (5 bases). Germline V gene lookup returns CDR1 SGHDT and CDR2 YYEEEE. V was shortened by 3 bases and J by 0 bases, with 11 bases between the two germline ends. The CDR3 sequence is 15 residues long. The CDR3 DNA is TGTGCCAGCAGCTCGGAGGTCGAGAGCACAGATACGCAGTATTTT. It encodes CASSSEVESTDTQYF.

The chain has TRBV5-1 and TRBJ2-2; D might be TRBD2 (6 bases). V lost 2 bases to trimming and J lost 4 bases, with 9 bases between them. The CDR3 is made up of 14 amino acids. Looked up from germline, CDR1 is SGHRS and CDR2 is YFSETQ. In DNA, the CDR3 is TGCGCCAGCAGCTTAGGGACTGGCACCGGGGAGCTGTTTTTT. Its protein is CASSLGTGTGELFF.

The chain joins TRBV29-1 to TRBJ1-1; D gene uncertain. The germline CDR1 and CDR2 sequences are SQVTM and ANQGSEA. The CDR3 contains 11 residues. Between the trimmed V and J ends, which lost 4 bases and 7 bases, there was a span of 10 bases. CDR3 residues: CSVAGVREAFF. The CDR3 DNA follows: TGCAGCGTTGCAGGAGTCCGTGAAGCTTTCTTT.

The genes are TRBV2 and TRBJ2-7; D assignment may be TRBD1 or TRBD2 (6 bases each). Trimming shortened V by 7 bases and J by 2 bases, and 18 bases separated the two germline ends. This CDR3 spans 15 amino acids. Germline CDR1 is SNHLY and CDR2 is FYNNEI. The CDR3 loop reads CASTRPGGRPYEQYF. The CDR3 nucleotides read TGTGCCAGCACCCGGCCTGGGGGGCGCCCCTACGAGCAGTACTTC.

The V call is TRBV7-9, the J call TRBJ2-7; 10 positions match TRBD1. The CDR3 consists of 15 residues. Per germline, CDR1 SEHNR and CDR2 FQNEAQ (reference sequence). V lost 7 bases, J lost 7 bases, and 13 bases stayed unmatched. The CDR3 spells CASTRTGTGVREQYF. DNA for the CDR3: TGTGCCAGCACCCGAACCGGGACAGGGGTGAGGGAGCAGTACTTC.

The DNA of the CDR3 is TGTGCCAGCAGCTCGGGACTGCTCATGAACACTGAAGCTTTCTTT. Translated, it gives CASSSGLLMNTEAFF. The chain uses TRBV5-6 and TRBJ1-1; perhaps TRBD1 as D (5 bases). This CDR3 comprises 15 residues. Germline lookup yields CDR1 SGHDT and CDR2 YYEEEE. V dropped 3 bases and J dropped 0 bases, with 12 bases sitting between them.